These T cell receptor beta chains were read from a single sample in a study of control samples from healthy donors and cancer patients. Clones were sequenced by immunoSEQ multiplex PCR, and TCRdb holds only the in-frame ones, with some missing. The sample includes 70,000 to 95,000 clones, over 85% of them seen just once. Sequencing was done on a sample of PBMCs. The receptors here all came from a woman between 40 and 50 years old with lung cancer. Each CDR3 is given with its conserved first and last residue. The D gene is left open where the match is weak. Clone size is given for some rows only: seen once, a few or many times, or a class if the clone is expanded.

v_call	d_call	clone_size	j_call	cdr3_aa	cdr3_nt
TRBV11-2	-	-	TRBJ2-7	CASSLHYEQYF	TGTGCCAGCAGCCTTCATTACGAGCAGTACTTC
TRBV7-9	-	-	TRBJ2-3	CASSLSDTQYF	TGTGCCAGCAGCTTGTCGGATACGCAGTATTTT
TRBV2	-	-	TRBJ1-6	CASSEAHGDFSPLHF	TGTGCCAGCAGTGAAGCTCACGGGGATTTTTCACCCCTCCACTTT
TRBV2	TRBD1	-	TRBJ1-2	CASGGTGLGYTF	TGTGCCAGCGGAGGGACAGGCCTTGGCTACACCTTC
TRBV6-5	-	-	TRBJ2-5	CASSYQRYQETQYF	TGTGCCAGCAGTTATCAACGGTACCAAGAGACCCAGTACTTC
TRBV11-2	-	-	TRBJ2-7	CASSPFSRGSTYEQYF	TGTGCCAGCAGCCCCTTTTCAAGAGGTTCGACCTACGAGCAGTACTTC
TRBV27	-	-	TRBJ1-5	CASSFSEGGNQPQHF	TGTGCCAGCAGTTTTTCGGAGGGCGGCAATCAGCCCCAGCATTTT
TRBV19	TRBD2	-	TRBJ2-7	CASSLQGGGLAGDSSYEQYF	TGTGCCAGTAGTCTCCAAGGGGGGGGACTAGCGGGCGACAGCTCCTACGAGCAGTACTTC
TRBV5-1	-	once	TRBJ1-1	CASSPGGGNTEAFF	TGCGCCAGCAGCCCCGGAGGTGGGAACACTGAAGCTTTCTTT
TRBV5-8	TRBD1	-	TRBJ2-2	CASTTGQGTGELFF	TGTGCCAGCACCACGGGACAGGGAACCGGGGAGCTGTTTTTT
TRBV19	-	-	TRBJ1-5	CASSDSSNQPQHF	TGTGCCAGTAGCGACAGTAGCAATCAGCCCCAGCATTTT
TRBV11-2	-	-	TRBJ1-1	CASSLDIWQLNTEAFF	TGTGCCAGCAGCTTAGATATTTGGCAGCTGAACACTGAAGCTTTCTTT
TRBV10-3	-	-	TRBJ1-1	CAIITGTEAFF	TGTGCCATCATCACGGGAACTGAAGCTTTCTTT
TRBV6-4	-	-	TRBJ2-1	CASSDSGGQGSEQFF	TGTGCCAGCAGTGACTCGGGGGGGCAGGGAAGTGAGCAGTTCTTC
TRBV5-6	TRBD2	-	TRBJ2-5	CASSGGLAGVYQYF	TGTGCCAGCAGCGGCGGACTAGCGGGGGTTTACCAGTACTTC
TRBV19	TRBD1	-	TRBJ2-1	CASRDRGLWYNEQFF	TGTGCCAGTAGGGACAGGGGGCTCTGGTACAATGAGCAGTTCTTC
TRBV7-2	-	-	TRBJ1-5	CASSPLVGLNQPQHF	TGTGCCAGCAGCCCCTTGGTGGGTCTCAATCAGCCCCAGCATTTT
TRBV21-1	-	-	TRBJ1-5	CASPFDRDFWRDQPQHF	TGTGCCAGCCCCTTCGACAGGGATTTTTGGAGAGACCAGCCCCAGCATTTT
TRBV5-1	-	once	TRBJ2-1	CASSSNPNPGYNEQFF	TGCGCCAGCAGCTCCAATCCGAATCCAGGCTACAATGAGCAGTTCTTC
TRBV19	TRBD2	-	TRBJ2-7	CASSIGGGGYGEQYF	TGTGCCAGTAGTATAGGAGGCGGGGGGTACGGCGAGCAGTACTTC
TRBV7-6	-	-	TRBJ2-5	CASSLEVAKRQETQYF	TGTGCCAGCAGCTTAGAGGTGGCTAAACGACAAGAGACCCAGTACTTC
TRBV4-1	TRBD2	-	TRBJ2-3	CASSQDQAGADTQYF	TGCGCCAGCAGCCAAGATCAGGCGGGGGCAGATACGCAGTATTTT
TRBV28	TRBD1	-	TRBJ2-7	CASSSPGQGVHEQYF	TGTGCCAGCAGTTCTCCCGGACAGGGAGTGCACGAGCAGTACTTC
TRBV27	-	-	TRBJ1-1	CASSLARNTEAFF	TGTGCCAGCAGTTTAGCCAGGAACACTGAAGCTTTCTTT
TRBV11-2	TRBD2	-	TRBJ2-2	CASSPGLAGNTGELFF	TGTGCCAGCAGCCCGGGACTAGCGGGGAACACCGGGGAGCTGTTTTTT
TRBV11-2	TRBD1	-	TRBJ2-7	CASSPYRGAYEQYF	TGTGCCAGCAGCCCATACAGGGGAGCCTACGAGCAGTACTTC
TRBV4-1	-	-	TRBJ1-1	CASSQGQLNTEAFF	TGCGCCAGCAGCCAAGGACAGTTGAACACTGAAGCTTTCTTT
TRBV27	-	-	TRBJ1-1	CASSLGRYTEAFF	TGTGCCAGCAGTTTAGGACGGTACACTGAAGCTTTCTTT
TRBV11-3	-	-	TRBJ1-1	CASSPGALGEAFF	TGTGCCAGCAGTCCCGGGGCATTGGGTGAAGCTTTCTTT
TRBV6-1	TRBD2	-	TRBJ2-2	CASSGLAVTGELFF	TGTGCCAGCAGCGGACTAGCCGTCACCGGGGAGCTGTTTTTT
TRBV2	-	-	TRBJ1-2	CASREDQANYGYTF	TGTGCCAGCAGGGAGGACCAAGCTAACTATGGCTACACCTTC
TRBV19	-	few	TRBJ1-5	CASSYSSNQPQHF	TGTGCCAGTAGCTACAGCAGCAATCAGCCCCAGCATTTT
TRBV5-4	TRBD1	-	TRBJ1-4	CASSTTGVEKLFF	TGTGCCAGCAGCACGACAGGGGTTGAAAAACTGTTTTTT
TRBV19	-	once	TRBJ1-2	CASTQPRGGLYGYTF	TGTGCCAGTACCCAACCCCGGGGAGGACTTTATGGCTACACCTTC
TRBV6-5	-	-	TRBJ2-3	CASSSPDTQYF	TGTGCCAGCAGTTCCCCAGATACGCAGTATTTT
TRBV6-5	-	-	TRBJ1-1	CASSSTGIAEAFF	TGTGCCAGCAGTTCCACAGGGATCGCTGAAGCTTTCTTT
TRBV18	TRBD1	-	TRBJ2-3	CASSPQTGGKGTDTQYF	TGTGCCAGCTCACCTCAGACAGGGGGGAAAGGCACAGATACGCAGTATTTT
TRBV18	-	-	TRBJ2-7	CASSREQVTSYEQYF	TGTGCCAGCTCACGAGAACAGGTGACCTCCTACGAGCAGTACTTC
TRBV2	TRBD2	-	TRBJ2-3	CASSQKLAGALDTQYF	TGTGCCAGCAGTCAAAAACTAGCGGGGGCCCTAGATACGCAGTATTTT
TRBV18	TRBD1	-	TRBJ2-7	CASSHPRQGGTYEQYF	TGTGCCAGCTCACACCCTCGACAGGGTGGGACCTACGAGCAGTACTTC
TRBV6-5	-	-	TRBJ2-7	CASLGSSYEQYF	TGTGCCAGCCTCGGCAGCTCCTACGAGCAGTACTTC
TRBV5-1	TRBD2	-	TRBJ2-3	CASSGTSGGSDTQYF	TGCGCCAGCAGCGGGACTAGCGGGGGTTCAGATACGCAGTATTTT
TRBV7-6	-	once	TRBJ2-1	CASSLAISGAVNEQFF	TGTGCCAGCAGCTTAGCGATATCGGGGGCCGTCAATGAGCAGTTCTTC
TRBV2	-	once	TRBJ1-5	CASSEQGQPNQPQHF	TGTGCCAGCAGCGAACAGGGTCAACCAAATCAGCCCCAGCATTTT
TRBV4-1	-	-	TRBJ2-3	CASSQDLQGSGNTDTQYF	TGCGCCAGCAGCCAAGATTTGCAGGGCTCGGGTAACACAGATACGCAGTATTTT
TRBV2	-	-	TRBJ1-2	CASIGANYGYTF	TGTGCCAGCATCGGGGCTAACTATGGCTACACCTTC
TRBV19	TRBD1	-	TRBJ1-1	CASSTRTGRNTEAFF	TGTGCCAGTAGTACCCGGACAGGGAGGAACACTGAAGCTTTCTTT
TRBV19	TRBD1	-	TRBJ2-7	CASSIVGTGGYEQYF	TGTGCCAGTAGTATAGTAGGGACAGGGGGCTACGAGCAGTACTTC
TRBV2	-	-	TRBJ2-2	CASSELAAGTGELFF	TGTGCCAGCAGTGAATTGGCGGCGGGCACCGGGGAGCTGTTTTTT
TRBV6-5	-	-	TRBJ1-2	CASSRGQPGGGYTF	TGTGCCAGCAGTCGCGGACAGCCGGGGGGTGGCTACACCTTC
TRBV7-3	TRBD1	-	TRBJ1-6	CASSLQGANSPLHF	TGTGCCAGCAGCTTACAGGGGGCGAATTCACCCCTCCACTTT